This T cell receptor beta chain was identified during a study of CD8 T cells in Susac syndrome. CD8+ and CD4+ T cells from blood underwent TCR beta sequencing, which was carried out in a high-throughput format. Random hexamers served to reverse transcribe roughly 0.45 to 1 ug RNA. MiXCR was run by TCRdb on the immunoSEQ multiplex PCR reads, yielding one entry per CDR3 protein. The repertoire consists of approximately 200,000 distinct CDR3 sequences, with almost 96% occurring once and the leading ten covering approximately 0.09%. V was cut by 6 bases and J by 2 bases, with 8 bases left in between. The CDR3 length is 12 residues. CDR1 ENHRY and CDR2 SYGVKD come from the germline V gene.

This chain uses TRBV10-3 with TRBJ2-7, with D possibly matching TRBD2 (5 bases). Sequenced material: CD4+ T cells from PBMCs. The receptor was derived from a human donor with multiple sclerosis. The CDR3 sequence: CAIREVAYEQYF. The DNA of the CDR3 is TGTGCCATCAGGGAGGTGGCCTACGAGCAGTACTTC.